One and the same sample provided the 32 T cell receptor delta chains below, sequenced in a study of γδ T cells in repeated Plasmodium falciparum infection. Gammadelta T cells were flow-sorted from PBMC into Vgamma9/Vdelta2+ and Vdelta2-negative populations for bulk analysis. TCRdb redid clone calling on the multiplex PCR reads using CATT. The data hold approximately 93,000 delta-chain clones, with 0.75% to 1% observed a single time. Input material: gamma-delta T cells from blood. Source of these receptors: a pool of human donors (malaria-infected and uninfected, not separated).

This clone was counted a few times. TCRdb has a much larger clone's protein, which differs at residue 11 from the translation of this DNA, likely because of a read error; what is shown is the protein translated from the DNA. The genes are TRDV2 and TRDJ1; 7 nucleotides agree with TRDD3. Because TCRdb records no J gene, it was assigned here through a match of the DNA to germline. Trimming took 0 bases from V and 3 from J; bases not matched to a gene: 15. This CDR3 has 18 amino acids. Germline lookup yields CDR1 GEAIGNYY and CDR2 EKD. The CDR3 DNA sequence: TGTGCCTGTGACACCGTGGGTACCTGGGGGGGCGGGGCCGATAAACTCATCTTT. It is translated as CACDTVGTWGGGADKLIF.

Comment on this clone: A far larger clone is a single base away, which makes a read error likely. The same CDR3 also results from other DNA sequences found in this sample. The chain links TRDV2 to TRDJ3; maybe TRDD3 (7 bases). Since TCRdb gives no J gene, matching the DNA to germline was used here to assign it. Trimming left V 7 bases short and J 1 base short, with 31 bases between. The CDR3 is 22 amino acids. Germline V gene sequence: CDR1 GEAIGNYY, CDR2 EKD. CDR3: CACDRIPKLGIDGSWDTRQMFF. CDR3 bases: TGTGCCTGCGATCGGATTCCTAAACTGGGGATAGACGGGTCCTGGGACACCCGACAGATGTTTTTC.

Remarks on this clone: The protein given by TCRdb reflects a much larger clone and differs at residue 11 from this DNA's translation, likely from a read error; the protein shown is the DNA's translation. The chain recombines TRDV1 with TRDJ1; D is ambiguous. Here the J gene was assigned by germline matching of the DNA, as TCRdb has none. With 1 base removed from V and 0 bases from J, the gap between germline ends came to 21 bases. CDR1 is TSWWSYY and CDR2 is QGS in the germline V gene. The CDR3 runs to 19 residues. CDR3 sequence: CALGEPSDRLHPYTDKLIF. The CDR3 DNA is TGTGCTCTTGGGGAACCCTCGGACAGGCTTCACCCCTACACCGATAAACTCATCTTT.

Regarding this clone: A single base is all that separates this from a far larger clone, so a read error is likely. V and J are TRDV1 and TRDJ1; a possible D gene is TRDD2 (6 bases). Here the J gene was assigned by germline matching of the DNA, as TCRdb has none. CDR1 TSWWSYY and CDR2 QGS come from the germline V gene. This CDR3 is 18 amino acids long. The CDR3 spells CALGEPSYGVLLTDKLIF. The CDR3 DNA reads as TGTGCCCTTGGGGAACCCTCCTACGGGGTTCTACTCACCGATAAACTCATCTTT.

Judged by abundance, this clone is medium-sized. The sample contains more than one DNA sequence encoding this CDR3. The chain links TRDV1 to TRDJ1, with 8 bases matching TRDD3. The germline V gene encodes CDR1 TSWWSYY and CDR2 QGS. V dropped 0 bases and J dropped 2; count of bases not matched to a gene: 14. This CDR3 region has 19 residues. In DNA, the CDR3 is TGTGCTCTTGGGGAACTAGTCGCCCCTCGGGGGATAGGGACCGATAAACTCATCTTT. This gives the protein CALGELVAPRGIGTDKLIF.

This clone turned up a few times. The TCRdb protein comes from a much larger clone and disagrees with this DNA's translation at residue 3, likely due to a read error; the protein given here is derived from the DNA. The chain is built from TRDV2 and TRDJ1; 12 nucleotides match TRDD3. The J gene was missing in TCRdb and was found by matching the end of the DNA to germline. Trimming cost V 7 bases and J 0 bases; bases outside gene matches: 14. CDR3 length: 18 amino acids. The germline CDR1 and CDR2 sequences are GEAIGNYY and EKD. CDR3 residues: CAWDPLTGGYSDTDKLIF. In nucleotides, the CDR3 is TGTGCCTGGGACCCTTTGACTGGGGGATACTCTGACACCGATAAACTCATCTTT.

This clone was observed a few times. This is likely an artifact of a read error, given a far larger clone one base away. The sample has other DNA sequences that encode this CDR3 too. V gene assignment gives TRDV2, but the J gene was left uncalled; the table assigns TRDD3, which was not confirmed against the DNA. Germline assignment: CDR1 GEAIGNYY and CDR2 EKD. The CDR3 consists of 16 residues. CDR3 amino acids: CACDTGSAWDTRQMFF. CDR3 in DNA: TGTGCCTGTGACACGGGGTCGGCCTGGGATACCCGACAAATGTTTTTC.

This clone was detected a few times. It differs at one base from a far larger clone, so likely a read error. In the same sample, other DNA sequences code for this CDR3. The CDR3 coding sequence is TGTGCCTTCCCTCCCCCGACTGGGGGATCAGACACCGACAAACTCATCTTT. As protein: CAFPPPTGGSDTDKLIF. The gene calls are TRDV3 and TRDJ1, with TRDD3 matching over 10 bases. Here the J gene came from matching the DNA to germline, since TCRdb omits it. The germline gives CDR1 TVYSNPD, CDR2 GDNSRS (reference sequence). CDR3 length equals 17 residues.

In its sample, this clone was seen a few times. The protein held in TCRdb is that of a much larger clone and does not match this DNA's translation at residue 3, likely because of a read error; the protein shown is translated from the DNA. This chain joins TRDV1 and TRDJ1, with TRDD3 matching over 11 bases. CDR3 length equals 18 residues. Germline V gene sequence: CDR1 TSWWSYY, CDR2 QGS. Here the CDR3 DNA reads TGTGCTCGTGGGGAACGCCCATACTGGGGGATAGTCCTCGATAAACTCATCTTT. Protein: CARGERPYWGIVLDKLIF.

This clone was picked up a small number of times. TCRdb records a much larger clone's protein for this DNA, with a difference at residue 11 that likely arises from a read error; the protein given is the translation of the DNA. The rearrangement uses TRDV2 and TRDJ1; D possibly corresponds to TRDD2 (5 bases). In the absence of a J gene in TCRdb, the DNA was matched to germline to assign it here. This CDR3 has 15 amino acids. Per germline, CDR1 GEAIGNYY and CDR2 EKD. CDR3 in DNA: TGTGCCTGTGACCCCCTTCTACCGTACACCAATAAACTCATCTTT. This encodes CACDPLLPYTNKLIF.

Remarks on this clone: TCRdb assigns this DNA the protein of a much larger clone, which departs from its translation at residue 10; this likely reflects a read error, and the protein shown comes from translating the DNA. The CDR3 nucleotides are TGTGCTCTTGGGGAAACGGGAACGGTCGCACAAAACACCGATAAACTCATCTTT. This translates into CALGETGTVAQNTDKLIF. The chain links TRDV1 to TRDJ1; D not resolved. Because TCRdb records no J gene, it was assigned here through a match of the DNA to germline. Germline V CDR1 and CDR2: TSWWSYY, QGS. The CDR3 runs to 18 residues. Trimming took 2 bases from V and 0 from J, leaving 19 bases between them.

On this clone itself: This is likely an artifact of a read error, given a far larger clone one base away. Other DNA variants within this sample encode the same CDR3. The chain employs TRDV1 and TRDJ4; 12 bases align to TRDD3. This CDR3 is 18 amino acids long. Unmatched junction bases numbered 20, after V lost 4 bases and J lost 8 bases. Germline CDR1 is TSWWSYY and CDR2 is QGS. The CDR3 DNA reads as TGTGCTCTTGGGGGAAAAACCTCCGGCTGGGGGATACGCGGGACACTGATCTTT. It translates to CALGGKTSGWGIRGTLIF.

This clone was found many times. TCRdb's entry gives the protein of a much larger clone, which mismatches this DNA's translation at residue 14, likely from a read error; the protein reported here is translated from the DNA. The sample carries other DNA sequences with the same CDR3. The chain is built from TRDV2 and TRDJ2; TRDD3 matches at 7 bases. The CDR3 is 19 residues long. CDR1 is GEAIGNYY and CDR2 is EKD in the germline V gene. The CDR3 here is CACDTLGGDPPALAAQLFF. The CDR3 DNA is TGTGCCTGTGACACCCTGGGGGGGGACCCACCAGCTTTGGCAGCACAACTCTTCTTT.

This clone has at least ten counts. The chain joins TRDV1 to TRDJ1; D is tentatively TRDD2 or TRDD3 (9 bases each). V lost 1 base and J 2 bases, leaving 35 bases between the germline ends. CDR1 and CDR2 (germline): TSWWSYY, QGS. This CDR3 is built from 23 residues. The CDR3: CALGEPGLPTGFWGIQSTDKLIF. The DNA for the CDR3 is TGTGCTCTTGGGGAACCCGGCCTTCCTACTGGGTTCTGGGGGATCCAATCTACCGATAAACTCATCTTT.

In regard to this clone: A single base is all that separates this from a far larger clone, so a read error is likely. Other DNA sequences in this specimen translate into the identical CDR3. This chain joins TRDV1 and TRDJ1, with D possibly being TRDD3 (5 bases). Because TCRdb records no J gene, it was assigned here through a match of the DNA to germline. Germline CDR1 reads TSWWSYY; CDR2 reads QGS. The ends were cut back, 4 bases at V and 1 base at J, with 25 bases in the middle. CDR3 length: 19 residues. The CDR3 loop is CALGVHFGHSSYGTDKLIF. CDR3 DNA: TGTGCTCTTGGGGTCCATTTCGGGCATAGCTCATACGGCACCGATAAACTCATCTTT.

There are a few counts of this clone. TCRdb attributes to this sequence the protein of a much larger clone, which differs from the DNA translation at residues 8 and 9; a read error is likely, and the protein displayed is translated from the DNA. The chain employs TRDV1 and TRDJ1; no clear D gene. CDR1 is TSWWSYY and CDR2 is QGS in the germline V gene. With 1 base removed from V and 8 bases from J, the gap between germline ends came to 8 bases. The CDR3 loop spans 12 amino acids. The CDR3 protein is CALGEPPVKLIF. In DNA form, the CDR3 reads TGTGCTCTTGGGGAACCCCCTGTGAAACTCATCTTT.

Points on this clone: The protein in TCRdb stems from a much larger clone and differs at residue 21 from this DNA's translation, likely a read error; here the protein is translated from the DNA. Here the CDR3 DNA reads TGTGCTCTTGGGGAACAACCTACCAACCTTCTACTGGGGGATAAGAACACCGATAAACTCACCTTT. It yields the protein CALGEQPTNLLLGDKNTDKLTF. The V gene is TRDV1, the J gene TRDJ1; TRDD3 matches 11 bases. The CDR3 has 22 residues. Germline lookup yields CDR1 TSWWSYY and CDR2 QGS.

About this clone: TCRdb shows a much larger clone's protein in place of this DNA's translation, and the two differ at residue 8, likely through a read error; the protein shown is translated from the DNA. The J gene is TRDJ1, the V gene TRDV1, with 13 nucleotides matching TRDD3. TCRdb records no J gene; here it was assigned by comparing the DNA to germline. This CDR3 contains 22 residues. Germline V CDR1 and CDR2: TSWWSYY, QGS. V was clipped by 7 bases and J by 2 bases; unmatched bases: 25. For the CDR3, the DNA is TGTGCTCTTGCCGCCCCTTTCCCACGTCAGCCCGTACTGGGGGATACGACCGATAAACTCATCTTT. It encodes CALAAPFPRQPVLGDTTDKLIF.

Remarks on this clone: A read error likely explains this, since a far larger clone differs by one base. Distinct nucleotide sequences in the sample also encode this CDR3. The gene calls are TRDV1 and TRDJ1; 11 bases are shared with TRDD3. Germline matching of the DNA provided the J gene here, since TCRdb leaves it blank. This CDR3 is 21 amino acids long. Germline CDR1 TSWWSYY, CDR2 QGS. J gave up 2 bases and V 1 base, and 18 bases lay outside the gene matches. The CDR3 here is CALGERIRYWGISSYTDKLIF. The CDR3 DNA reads TGTGCTCTTGGGGAACGGATCCGGTACTGGGGGATAAGTTCTTATACCGATAAACTCATCTTT.

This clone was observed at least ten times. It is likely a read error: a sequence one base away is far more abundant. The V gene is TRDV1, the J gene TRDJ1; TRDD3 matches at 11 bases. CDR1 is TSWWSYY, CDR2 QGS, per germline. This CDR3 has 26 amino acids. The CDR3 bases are TGTGCTCTTGGGGAACTGGTCCCAATCCTTCCCTTACTGGGGGATAATGAGGGTGCGGGCACCGATGAACTCATCTTT. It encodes CALGELVPILPLLGDNEGAGTDELIF.

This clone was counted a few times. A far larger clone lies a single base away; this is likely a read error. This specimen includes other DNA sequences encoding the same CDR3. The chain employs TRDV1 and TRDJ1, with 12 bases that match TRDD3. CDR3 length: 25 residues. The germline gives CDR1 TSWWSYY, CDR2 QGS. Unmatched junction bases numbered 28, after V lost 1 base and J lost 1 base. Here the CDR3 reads CALGEQGNPTNKVWGIRWPTDKLIF. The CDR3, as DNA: TGTGCTCTTGGGGAACAGGGCAATCCTACGAACAAAGTCTGGGGGATACGTTGGCCCACCGATAAACTCATCTTT.

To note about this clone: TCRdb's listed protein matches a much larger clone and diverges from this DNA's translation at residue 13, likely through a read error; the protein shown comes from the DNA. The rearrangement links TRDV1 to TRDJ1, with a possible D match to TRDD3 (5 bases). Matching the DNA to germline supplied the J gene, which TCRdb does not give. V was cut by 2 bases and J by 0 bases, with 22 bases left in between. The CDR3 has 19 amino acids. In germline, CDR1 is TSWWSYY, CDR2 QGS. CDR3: CALGETWGPSGKHTDKLIF. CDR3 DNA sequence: TGTGCTCTTGGGGAAACGTGGGGTCCCTCAGGGAAGCACACCGATAAACTCATCTTT.

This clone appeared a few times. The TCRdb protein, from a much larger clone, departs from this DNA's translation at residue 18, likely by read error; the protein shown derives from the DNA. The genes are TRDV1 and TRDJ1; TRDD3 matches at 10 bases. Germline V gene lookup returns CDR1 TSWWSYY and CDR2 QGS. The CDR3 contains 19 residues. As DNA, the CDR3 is TGTGCTCTTGGGTTTCGACTTCACTACTGGGGGATCAACACCGATAAACTCACCTTT. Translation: CALGFRLHYWGINTDKLTF.

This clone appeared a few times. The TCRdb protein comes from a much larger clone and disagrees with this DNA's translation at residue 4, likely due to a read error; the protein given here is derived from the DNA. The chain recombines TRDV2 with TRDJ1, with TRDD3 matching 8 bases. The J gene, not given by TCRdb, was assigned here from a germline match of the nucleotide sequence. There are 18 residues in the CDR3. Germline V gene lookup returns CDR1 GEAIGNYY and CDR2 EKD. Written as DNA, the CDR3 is TGTGCCTGTGGCACCGTGGATACTGGGGGCCCAAACACCGATAAACTCATCTTT. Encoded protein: CACGTVDTGGPNTDKLIF.

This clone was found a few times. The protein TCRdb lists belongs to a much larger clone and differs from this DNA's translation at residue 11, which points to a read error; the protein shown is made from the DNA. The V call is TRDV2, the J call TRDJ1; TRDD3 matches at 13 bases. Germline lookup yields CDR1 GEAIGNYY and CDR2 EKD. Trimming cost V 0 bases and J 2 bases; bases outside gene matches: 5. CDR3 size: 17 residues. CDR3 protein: CACDTGTGGYGTDKLIF. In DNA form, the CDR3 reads TGTGCCTGTGACACCGGAACTGGGGGATACGGGACCGATAAACTCATCTTT.

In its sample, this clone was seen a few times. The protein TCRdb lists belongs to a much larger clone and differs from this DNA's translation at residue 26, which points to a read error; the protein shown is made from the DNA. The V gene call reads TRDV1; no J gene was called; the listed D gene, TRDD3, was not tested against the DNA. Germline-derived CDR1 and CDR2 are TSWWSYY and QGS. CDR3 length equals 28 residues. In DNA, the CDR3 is TGTGCTCTTGGGGAAAGACGTTTCCTACAGACCCCTGGGGGCCCAAATCAGATCCCCCTCCCCCACACCGATAAACCCATCTTT. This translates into CALGERRFLQTPGGPNQIPLPHTDKPIF.

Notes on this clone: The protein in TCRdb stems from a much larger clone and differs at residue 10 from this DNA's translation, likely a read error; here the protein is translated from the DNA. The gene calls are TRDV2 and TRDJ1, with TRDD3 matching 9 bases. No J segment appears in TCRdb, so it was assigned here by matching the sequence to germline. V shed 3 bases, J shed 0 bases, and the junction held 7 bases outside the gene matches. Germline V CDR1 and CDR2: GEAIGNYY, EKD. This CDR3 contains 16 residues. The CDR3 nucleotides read TGTGCCTGTGACCCTGGGGGATGGCTGCACACCGATAAACTCATCTTT. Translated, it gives CACDPGGWLHTDKLIF.

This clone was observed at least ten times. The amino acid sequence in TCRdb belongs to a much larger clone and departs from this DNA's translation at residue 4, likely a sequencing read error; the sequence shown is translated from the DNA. The CDR3 coding sequence is TGTGCCTGTGGCATTAGGGAAAAAAGGGACACCGATAAACTCATCTTT. Its protein product is CACGIREKRDTDKLIF. The chain uses TRDV2 and TRDJ1; D unresolved. Germline CDR1 GEAIGNYY, CDR2 EKD. V was pared by 5 bases and J by 0 bases, with 18 bases between. The CDR3 runs 16 residues.

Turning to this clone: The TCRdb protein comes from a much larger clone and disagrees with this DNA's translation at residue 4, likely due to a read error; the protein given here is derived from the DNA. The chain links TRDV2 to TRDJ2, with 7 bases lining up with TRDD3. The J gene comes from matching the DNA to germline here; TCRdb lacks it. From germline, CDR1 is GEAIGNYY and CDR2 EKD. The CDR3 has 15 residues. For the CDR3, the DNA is TGTGCCTGTGTCACCGGGGGATCGGAAAAAGCACAACTCTTCTTT. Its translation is CACVTGGSEKAQLFF.

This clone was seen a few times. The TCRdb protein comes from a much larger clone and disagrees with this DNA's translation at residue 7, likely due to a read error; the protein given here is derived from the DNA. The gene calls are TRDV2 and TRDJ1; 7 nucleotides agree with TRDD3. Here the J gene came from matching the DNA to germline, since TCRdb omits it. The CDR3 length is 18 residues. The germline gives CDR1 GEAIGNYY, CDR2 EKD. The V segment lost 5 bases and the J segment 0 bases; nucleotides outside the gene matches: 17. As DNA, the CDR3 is TGTGCCTGTGTGTGTATCCCCTGGGGGCCCCCTCACACCGATAAACTCATCTTT. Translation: CACVCIPWGPPHTDKLIF.

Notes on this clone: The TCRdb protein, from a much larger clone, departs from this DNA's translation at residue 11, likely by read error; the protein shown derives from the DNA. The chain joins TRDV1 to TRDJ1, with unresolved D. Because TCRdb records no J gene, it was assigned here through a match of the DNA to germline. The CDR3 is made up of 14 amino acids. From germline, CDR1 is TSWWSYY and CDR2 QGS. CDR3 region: CALGAPKNTDRLIF. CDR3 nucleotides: TGTGCTCTTGGGGCACCCAAAAACACCGATAGACTCATCTTT.

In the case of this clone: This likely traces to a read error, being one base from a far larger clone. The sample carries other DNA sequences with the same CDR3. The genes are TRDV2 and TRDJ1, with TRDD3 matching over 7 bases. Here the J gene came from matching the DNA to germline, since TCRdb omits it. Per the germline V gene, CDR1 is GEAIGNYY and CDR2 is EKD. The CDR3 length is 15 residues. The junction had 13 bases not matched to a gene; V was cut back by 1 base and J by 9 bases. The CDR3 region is CACDTYPGGYSQLIF. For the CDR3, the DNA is TGTGCCTGTGACACTTATCCTGGGGGGTACTCGCAACTCATCTTT.